The clone carrying this T cell receptor (beta chain) has a count of ten or more. MiXCR reprocessed the PCR reads for TCRdb. The sample lists 20,000 to 25,000 clones, roughly 14% occurring once. The data derive from a study of metastatic and nonmetastatic thyroid tumors. Germline V gene lookup returns CDR1 SGHRS and CDR2 YFSETQ. Trimming left V 0 bases short and J 1 base short, with 11 bases between. This CDR3 region has 15 residues. Patients underwent thyroid surgery, and none had received any treatment before it. Material for sequencing was tumor tissue. The clonotype originates from a female donor with papillary thyroid cancer or a benign thyroid nodule (not recorded which). Some clones in this sample may be carry-over from other donors' samples. The gene calls are TRBV5-1 and TRBJ2-7; no firm D call. CDR3 in amino acids: CASSLAPGQSYEQYF. The CDR3, as DNA: TGCGCCAGCAGCTTGGCTCCAGGCCAATCCTACGAGCAGTACTTC.